Presented here are 9 T cell receptor beta chains from one specimen sequenced in a study of T cells in Graves' hyperthyroidism and ophthalmopathy. What was amplified from RNA transcripts were TCR beta CDR3 regions. HTBI primers were used for first-round RT-PCR of the TCR CDR3. One entry per CDR3 protein results from TCRdb running MiXCR on the multiplex PCR reads. The sample lists 500,000 to 600,000 distinct CDR3 sequences; 40% to 50% were seen once. The material sequenced was peripheral blood or thyroid tissue (not recorded which). These receptor sequences come from an adult woman with Graves' disease, either hyperthyroidism or ophthalmopathy (not recorded which).

The chain couples TRBV7-9 to TRBJ2-7; perhaps TRBD2 as D (5 bases). V shed 3 bases and J shed 3 bases, with 12 bases lying between them. The CDR3 runs to 14 residues. Per the germline V gene, CDR1 is SEHNR and CDR2 is FQNEAQ (reference sequence). CDR3 in DNA: TGTGCCAGCAGCTTGGAGGACCTGAACTACGAGCAGTACTTC. Translated: CASSLEDLNYEQYF.

This clonotype was seen only a few times. The chain carries TRBV14 and TRBJ2-3; no firm D call. The germline gives CDR1 SGHDN, CDR2 FVKESK. The CDR3 runs 12 residues. V was trimmed by 7 bases and J by 5 bases, leaving 10 bases between them. CDR3 sequence reads: CASNVFGDTQYF. The DNA for the CDR3 is TGTGCCAGCAACGTTTTCGGAGATACGCAGTATTTT.

V and J are TRBV29-1 and TRBJ2-1; D is perhaps TRBD2 (8 bases). The length of the CDR3 is 14 residues. CDR1 is SQVTM, CDR2 ANQGSEA, per germline. Trimming left V 3 bases short and J 10 bases short, with 19 bases between. CDR3 sequence (DNA): TGCAGCGTTGACGGGTCGGGAGGGGGCCGCGAGCAGTTCTTC. Translating gives CSVDGSGGGREQFF.

A few counts support this clonotype. The chain links TRBV6-5 to TRBJ2-7, with a weak D call TRBD2 (6 bases). The CDR3 has 15 residues. CDR1 is MNHEY and CDR2 is SVGAGI in the germline V gene. Between the trimmed V and J ends, which lost 0 bases and 0 bases, there was a span of 9 bases. The CDR3: CASSYSRGNSYEQYF. The CDR3, as DNA: TGTGCCAGCAGTTACTCGCGCGGGAACTCCTACGAGCAGTACTTC.

In regard to this clonotype: This could be a read error, since a much larger clone is one nucleotide away. This chain links TRBV20-1 with TRBJ2-7; D call uncertain. The CDR3 has 10 amino acids. CDR1 is DFQATT, CDR2 SNEGSKA, per germline (reference sequence). CDR3 loop: CSAYSYGQYF. The CDR3 nucleotides read TGCAGTGCGTACTCCTACGGGCAGTACTTC.

This sequence joins TRBV7-2 and TRBJ2-5; the match to TRBD1 covers 7 bases. The CDR3 runs 17 residues. Looked up from germline, CDR1 is SGHTA and CDR2 is FQGNSA. V dropped 5 bases and J dropped 3; count of bases not matched to a gene: 15. The CDR3 region has the DNA TGTGCCAGCAGCCCGGGCAGCGTAAGACAGGGCGAAGAGACCCAGTACTTC. Amino acid sequence: CASSPGSVRQGEETQYF.

This clonotype came up many times. The chain is built from TRBV5-1 and TRBJ1-2, with a weak D call TRBD1 (5 bases). Germline V CDR1 and CDR2: SGHRS, YFSETQ. The CDR3 length is 14 residues. V was clipped by 1 base and J by 2 bases, with 9 bases between them. The CDR3 here is CASSLRGSNYGYTF. As DNA, the CDR3 is TGCGCCAGCAGCTTGCGGGGGTCCAACTATGGCTACACCTTC.

This clonotype came up a few times. The chain combines TRBV20-1 with TRBJ1-2; the D is unclear. The V gene's germline CDR1 is DFQATT and CDR2 SNEGSKA (reference sequence). V lost 0 bases to trimming and J lost 8 bases, with 7 bases between them. CDR3 length: 11 residues. The CDR3 bases are TGCAGTGCTAGAGATCCGGGGGGCTACACCTTC. Translated: CSARDPGGYTF.

This sequence joins TRBV2 and TRBJ1-5; 7 positions agree with TRBD1. V gave up 4 bases and J gave up 11 bases; unmatched junction bases: 8. Germline V gives CDR1 SNHLY, CDR2 FYNNEI. The CDR3 consists of 13 residues. CDR3: CASSAGQGETQHF. For the CDR3, the DNA is TGTGCCAGCAGTGCAGGTCAGGGGGAGACCCAGCATTTT. Full variable domain (rest looked up from reference TRBV2 and TRBJ1-5): EPEVTQTPSHQVTQMGQEVILRCVPISNHLYFYWYRQILGQKVEFLVSFYNNEISEKSEIFDDQFSVERPDGSNFTLKIRSTKLEDSAMYFCASSAGQGETQHFGDGTRLSIL.